This record concerns one TCR beta chain sequence. The antigen it recognizes is unknown. No much larger clone is present one base from it, and per-base qualities are unavailable. Library generation was performed with the immunoSEQ multiplex PCR assay. The multiplex PCR relied on a mix of 60 forward primers for TCR Vbeta segments and 13 reverse primers for TCR Jbeta segments. The CDR3 region of rearranged TCR beta genes was amplified from genomic DNA by a multiplex PCR assay. The Illumina HiSeq System was used to sequence the amplified TCR beta libraries as 87-base-pair reads. The authors' analysis ran thus. A later analysis tallied 80 million to 95 million unique TCR beta chains across the approximately 670 repertoires, and approximately 11 million of those chains were shared by two or more donors. A nearest-neighbor algorithm error-corrected the raw reads and collapsed the reads into unique sequences, merging closely related sequences to remove PCR and sequencing errors. CDR3 sequences were aligned to IMGT reference sequences to assign V, D and J gene segments. For a sequence to be retained, a match of at least six nucleotides was required to both a V gene segment and a J gene segment. Rearrangements were called productive when the CDR3 lacked stop codons and stayed in frame with V and J; all others were non-productive. CDR3 was defined by IMGT convention, running from the second conserved V-encoded cysteine to the conserved J-encoded phenylalanine. Sequences without an unambiguous match to a single V gene segment were excluded from the earlier analysis of several hundred of the donors. An earlier analysis of about 590 of the donors classified V segments as functional when productive rearrangements were above 56.7% and as segregating when the standard deviation between donors was above 5%. To diagnose cytomegalovirus status from the catalog of TCR beta chain sequences, a statistical classification framework was built. In a later analysis, TCR nucleotide sequences were compared against IMGT/GENE-DB human TR gene sequences so that V and J genes could be assigned. The TCRdist pipeline was used in a later analysis to assign CDR3 sequences and most-parsimonious VDJ recombination scenarios. In a later analysis, each TCR beta chain was defined by its CDR3 amino acid sequence together with its V-gene family, and reads without a unique V-gene family were excluded. In a later analysis, approximately 640 highly shared, low-generation-probability nucleotide sequences were removed to address suspected cross-contamination and a sequencing artifact. For each public chain, a later analysis derived a clonal expansion index from normalized ranks of inferred template counts within each repertoire. In a later analysis, generation probabilities were computed with a VDJ recombination model fitted to out-of-frame rearrangements, and the resulting probabilities were checked against IGoR. In a later analysis, hypergeometric tests were used to score TCR-TCR, TCR-HLA and TCR-CMV co-occurrence, with a repertoire-size bias correction applied to TCR pairs. A later analysis estimated false discovery rates by permuting HLA or CMV assignments 20 times. In a later analysis, co-occurring TCRs were grouped using DBSCAN, and TCRdist sequence similarity was added for clustering within HLA-allele-positive subsets. For co-occurrence clustering, repertoires with fewer than 30,000 or more than 120,000 public chains were excluded, along with a handful of repertoires with anomalous nucleotide sharing. Entries here come from immuneACCESS through TCRdb and include only in-frame sequences with V and J called. Some clones fail to appear in such tables; in the studies checked, an unresolved V gene covers under half of the shortfall, and the cause of the remainder is unknown. The DNA was the basis for D and trimming; V, J and clone size are from that table. This sample lists 90,000 to 120,000 clones; 81% were detected once. The ten largest clones take up around 2.4% of the sample.

V and J lose 4 bases and 2 bases, and a span of 13 bases separates them. The CDR3 measures 15 amino acids from cysteine to phenylalanine. The read is trimmed to its CDR3 DNA, 45 bases read in frame from base 1. According to the germline V gene (reference sequence), CDR1 reads MNHEY and CDR2 reads SMNVEV. The data stem from a study of cytomegalovirus exposure and HLA in healthy donors (dated by TCRdb to the late 2010s). At the level of the whole study: In an earlier analysis of about 560 of the donors, around 300 Gb of sequence data and 117 million unique TCR beta sequences from 150 million to 200 million T cells were reported. All discovery cohort repertoires had been generated on a single sequencing platform. In the later analysis, no new phenotypic data were used to find candidate immune exposures; instead, reliance was placed on TCR beta sequences and their occurrence across donors. On average, over 200,000 unique TCR beta nucleotide sequences were sequenced per donor among 398 genotyped donors of the cohort, with around 19% of those sequences being non-productive. Donor age, sex, ethnicity and CMV serostatus were compiled together with the repertoire data. The genetic ancestry cluster associated with self-reported Caucasian donors included about 81% of the roughly 380 genotyped donors. Roughly 310 gigabases of sequencing data and 70 million to 85 million unique TCR sequences were included in an early release covering roughly 600 HLA-typed donors. A later genetic analysis took genome-wide SNP genotypes for about 55% of the roughly 670 donors and used that subset as a discovery cohort. In an earlier analysis of 587 of the donors, high-throughput TCR beta sequencing was used to judge whether each TCR beta V gene segment behaved as functional or pseudogenic. High-throughput TCR immunosequencing, statistical association of individual TCRs with disease status, and machine learning were combined to predict cytomegalovirus infection status. HLA typing included class I and class II loci at four-digit resolution. The study was designed to test whether signatures of past pathogen exposure could be identified by cataloging public T cell receptors. A later analysis re-analyzed previously published TCR beta repertoires from 500 to 700 donors and added high-resolution HLA genotyping to study TCR occurrence patterns. The study used immunosequencing to profile the T cell repertoires of approximately 640 subjects and linked those repertoires to cytomegalovirus serostatus. The number of typed donors differed by locus: about 629-640 for A, B, C, DRB1 and DQB1; 500 to 550 for DQA1; fewer than 610 for DPA1; and around 450 for DPB1. Besides the first cohort of about 730 subjects, a separate validation cohort made up of around 120 different subjects was used. Roughly 5 DR-DQ haplotypes were handled as single units for association and clustering, since linkage in the cohort was strong.

The study at large found these results: A further reported finding was that TCR beta sequences accurately predicted the HLA-A and HLA-B alleles for most subjects in the first cohort. Some IMGT-functional V segments, including TRBV6-2 and TRBV6-3, could not be distinguished by the 87-base-pair reads and were therefore excluded. Specific HLA alleles were associated with 16,951 TCR beta sequences at a false discovery rate of 0.05 in a later analysis. According to a later analysis, parvovirus B19, influenza, CMV and Epstein-Barr virus appeared linked to several top co-occurrence clusters. Assigning TCR associations to individual alleles was difficult when HLA alleles, especially DR and DQ, strongly co-occurred. Because counts were too low, under 20 rarely observed V segments, including chromosome 9 orphons, were left out of the earlier analysis of about 500 of the donors. Correlated functional status among segregating V segments might be attributable to linkage disequilibrium, but an unknown experimental factor could not be ruled out. HLA typing was unavailable for some donors at each locus, so association tests used only the typed subset. CMV serostatus was the only immune exposure information available for the cohort. A later analysis found that HLA-associated TCR beta chains were more clonally expanded and had lower generation probabilities than equally common non-associated chains. A later analysis found that TCR association rates varied across HLA loci, with DRB1 alleles showing the most associated TCRs and HLA-C alleles the fewest. Most CMV-associated TCR beta chains appeared to be HLA-restricted in a later analysis, and the HLA associations seemed to be driven largely by CMV exposure. This cohort had only TCR beta chains sequenced, and the lack of alpha or paired-chain data limited which features could be detected. V-gene and J-gene trimming of TCR beta chains was associated with a missense DCLRE1C variant in a later genetic analysis, and the association was replicated in an independent cohort. Across donors, most TCR sequences were observed very rarely, whereas some public TCRs were present in many individuals. Roughly uniform sequencing depth across donors was assumed in presence/absence analyses, although this assumption may not hold. In an earlier analysis of over 550 of the donors, most TCR beta V segments were observed in productive rearrangements about 90% or about 30% of the time, broadly matching IMGT annotations. Three of the identified cytomegalovirus-associated TCR beta chains were confirmed in vitro to be specific for cytomegalovirus antigens. The authors suggested that the approach could potentially be generalized to other disease states and immunological phenotypes. A group of highly shared sequence variants was considered likely to be a technical artifact of the sequencing pipeline. Cytomegalovirus status was reported to be diagnosed by the classifier with high specificity and sensitivity in both the original and validation cohorts. According to a later genetic analysis, donors in an Asian-associated ancestry cluster had fewer N-insertions in productive TCRs than the approximately 700-donor mean. A total of about 150 TCR beta chains were listed by the study as associated with cytomegalovirus.

The cohort was made up of around 720 healthy bone marrow donors. All cohort members were sampled while nominally healthy, although unrecorded immune exposures were likely present. The donor tested CMV seronegative, placing the donor among the 350 or so seronegative members of the cohort. Every donor gave a peripheral blood sample, and the peripheral blood mononuclear cells from that sample were used for TCR beta sequencing. Genomic DNA extraction from the blood cell samples was performed with the Qiagen DNeasy Blood Extraction Kit. The sequence came from a man aged 25-45 years in good health and CMV-seronegative. Sequencing used PBMCs. The V gene is TRBV27 and the J gene is TRBJ2-3; tentative D gene TRBD1, with 6 bases matching. The CDR3 has the sequence CASSSPGHATDTQYF. The bases are TGTGCCAGCAGTTCGCCGGGACACGCCACAGATACGCAGTATTTT.